Below, 24 T cell receptor beta chains from the same sample are listed, as sequenced in a study of T cells in Graves' hyperthyroidism and ophthalmopathy. Researchers amplified the TCR beta CDR3 regions from RNA transcripts. The TCR CDR3 was amplified in a first-round RT-PCR using the HTBI primer set. Each CDR3 protein is one row after TCRdb ran MiXCR on the multiplex PCR reads. The top ten hold 13% to 15% of the sample, which has about 420,000 distinct CDR3 sequences, less than 20% seen once. Specimen: blood. These receptors were obtained from a woman between 18 and 29 years old with Graves' hyperthyroidism.

The rearrangement uses TRBV4-3 and TRBJ2-6; D gene ambiguous. V shed 1 base and J shed 2 bases, with 6 bases lying between them. This CDR3 contains 15 residues. Germline values: CDR1 LGHNA, CDR2 YSLEER. CDR3 sequence reads: CASSQGQPGANVLTF. In DNA, the CDR3 is TGCGCCAGCAGCCAAGGACAACCTGGGGCCAACGTCCTGACTTTC.

The chain has TRBV6-5 and TRBJ2-1; 9 bases are a match to TRBD2. Losses at the gene ends were 4 bases for V and 0 bases for J; bases not matched to a gene: 7. The CDR3 loop spans 17 amino acids. Germline CDR1 and CDR2: MNHEY and SVGAGI. DNA of the CDR3: TGTGCCAGCAGTTCCCGGACTAGCGCGAGCTCCTACAATGAGCAGTTCTTC. It yields the protein CASSSRTSASSYNEQFF.

This clonotype was seen many times. V is TRBV28 and J is TRBJ1-5; D ambiguous. The CDR3 runs to 14 residues. The V end was cut by 3 bases, the J end by 3 bases, with 9 bases between. Germline values: CDR1 MDHEN, CDR2 SYDVKM. As DNA, the CDR3 is TGTGCCAGCAGTTTTCGGGTAATCAATCAGCCCCAGCATTTT. It translates to CASSFRVINQPQHF.

In this sample, this clonotype turned up many times. The J gene is TRBJ2-5, the V gene TRBV7-2; no clear D gene. The CDR3 covers 13 residues. V lost 6 bases to trimming and J lost 0 bases, with 8 bases between them. The germline V gene encodes CDR1 SGHTA and CDR2 FQGNSA. The CDR3 sequence is CASRNTNQETQYF. CDR3 bases: TGTGCCAGCAGGAATACCAACCAAGAGACCCAGTACTTC.

This clonotype was found many times. The V gene is TRBV11-2, the J gene TRBJ2-7, with 11 bases fitting TRBD2. This CDR3 region has 16 residues. Germline-derived CDR1 and CDR2 are SGHAT and FQNNGV. The junction had 11 bases not matched to a gene; V was cut back by 5 bases and J by 5 bases. CDR3 sequence: CASSARPGLAANEQYF. CDR3 sequence (DNA): TGTGCCAGCAGCGCCCGGCCGGGACTAGCGGCAAACGAGCAGTACTTC.

This clonotype showed up many times. The chain uses TRBV11-2 and TRBJ1-1; D perhaps matches TRBD1 (5 bases). Trimming cost V 5 bases and J 0 bases, with 25 bases left between them. Germline assignment: CDR1 SGHAT and CDR2 FQNNGV. The CDR3 runs to 19 residues. CDR3 region: CASSEKRQGIRSMNTEAFF. The CDR3 DNA sequence: TGTGCCAGCAGCGAGAAGCGTCAGGGTATTCGATCAATGAACACTGAAGCTTTCTTT.

This clonotype was counted at least ten times. The chain links TRBV28 to TRBJ1-1; no definite D call. With 11 bases removed from V and 1 base from J, the gap between germline ends came to 14 bases. CDR1 and CDR2 (germline): MDHEN, SYDVKM. The CDR3 sequence is 13 residues long. The CDR3 loop reads CALGSRRNTEAFF. The CDR3 nucleotides read TGTGCCCTGGGCTCCCGGCGGAACACTGAAGCTTTCTTT.

In its sample, this clonotype was seen a few times. The V and J genes are TRBV7-9 and TRBJ2-7, with D perhaps assigned TRBD1 or TRBD2 (6 bases each). V was trimmed by 5 bases and J by 2 bases, leaving 19 bases between them. The CDR3 is 16 amino acids. Germline CDR1 and CDR2: SEHNR and FQNEAQ (reference sequence). CDR3 residues: CASSPPLVEGAYEQYF. The CDR3 bases are TGTGCCAGCAGCCCCCCCCTCGTGGAGGGGGCCTACGAGCAGTACTTC.

CDR3 protein: CASLVGDYSNQPQHF. The CDR3 DNA reads TGTGCCAGCCTCGTAGGGGATTATAGCAATCAGCCCCAGCATTTT. The chain combines TRBV19 with TRBJ1-5; D perhaps matches TRBD1 (5 bases). V gave up 9 bases and J gave up 0 bases, with 15 bases separating them. The CDR3 sequence is 15 residues long. Germline CDR1 LNHDA, CDR2 SQIVND (reference sequence).

This clonotype appeared many times. This chain links TRBV7-6 with TRBJ2-5; 7 bases align to TRBD2. The CDR3 covers 15 residues. Germline V gives CDR1 SGHVS, CDR2 FNYEAQ. Trimming took 1 base from V and 5 from J; bases not matched to a gene: 7. The CDR3 bases are TGTGCCAGCAGCTTAGATATCCAGCGGGGCGAGACCCAGTACTTC. Translation gives CASSLDIQRGETQYF.

The table lists this clonotype with many counts. This rearrangement joins TRBV11-2 to TRBJ1-4; D might be TRBD1 (5 bases). Trimming stripped 5 bases from V and 3 bases from J, with 25 bases between. CDR1 is SGHAT, CDR2 FQNNGV, per germline. The CDR3 totals 19 residues. In DNA, the CDR3 is TGTGCCAGCAGCCCCTCGGGGACGGCTATGTCTGTAGCTAATGAAAAACTGTTTTTT. Its protein product is CASSPSGTAMSVANEKLFF.

This clonotype was seen at least ten times. This chain connects TRBV13 to TRBJ2-7, with D possibly being TRBD1 (5 bases). The ends were cut back, 3 bases at V and 3 bases at J, with 9 bases in the middle. Looked up from germline, CDR1 is PRHDT and CDR2 is FYEKMQ (reference sequence). There are 13 residues in the CDR3. Here the CDR3 DNA reads TGTGCCAGCAGCTTCTCCAGGGACTACGAGCAGTACTTC. Its translation: CASSFSRDYEQYF. Complete variable domain (other parts from reference TRBV13 and TRBJ2-7): AAGVIQSPRHLIKEKRETATLKCYPIPRHDTVYWYQQGPGQDPQFLISFYEKMQSDKGSIPDRFSAQQFSDYHSELNMSSLELGDSALYFCASSFSRDYEQYFGPGTRLTVT.

This clonotype was seen many times. The chain combines TRBV5-1 with TRBJ1-1, with no clear D. Germline V lookup: CDR1 SGHRS, CDR2 YFSETQ. V shed 7 bases and J shed 1 base, with 8 bases lying between them. CDR3 length: 12 residues. The CDR3 is CASAVGNTEAFF. CDR3 sequence (DNA): TGCGCCAGCGCCGTCGGGAACACTGAAGCTTTCTTT.

This clonotype was recorded a few times. The V call is TRBV10-3, the J call TRBJ2-5; the match to TRBD2 covers 7 bases. V trimming: 8 bases; J trimming: 2 bases; junction bases outside the gene matches: 2. CDR1 is ENHRY, CDR2 SYGVKD, per germline. The CDR3 is made up of 12 amino acids. In DNA form, the CDR3 reads TGTGCCATCGGGGGGGAGCAAGAGACCCAGTACTTC. Its protein is CAIGGEQETQYF.

This clonotype was picked up many times. The chain is built from TRBV12-3 or TRBV12-4 and TRBJ2-3, with D perhaps TRBD2 (6 bases). The CDR3 has 15 amino acids. Trimming removed 7 bases from V and 4 bases from J, with 18 bases in between. The CDR3 reads CASKISPWRADTQYF. The CDR3 nucleotides read TGTGCCAGCAAGATCTCACCGTGGAGGGCAGATACGCAGTATTTT.

In this sample, this clonotype turned up many times. The rearrangement joins TRBV3-1 to TRBJ2-7; D gene ambiguous. The germline gives CDR1 LGHDT, CDR2 YNNKEL (reference sequence). The CDR3 is 12 amino acids. The V and J ends lost 2 bases and 4 bases respectively, with 6 bases between them. CDR3: CASSQNLYEQYF. The CDR3 nucleotides read TGTGCCAGCAGCCAAAATCTATACGAGCAGTACTTC.

This clonotype was observed at least ten times. The chain combines TRBV18 with TRBJ2-4; D is ambiguous. V was trimmed by 0 bases and J by 6 bases, leaving 6 bases between them. This CDR3 is built from 13 residues. The germline CDR1 and CDR2 sequences are KGHSH and LQKENI. The CDR3 spells CASSPPTANIQYF. The CDR3 DNA sequence: TGTGCCAGCTCACCACCGACTGCAAACATTCAGTACTTC.

The V gene is TRBV18, the J gene TRBJ2-3; D is unclear. The germline V gene encodes CDR1 KGHSH and CDR2 LQKENI. The CDR3 loop spans 13 amino acids. V shed 2 bases and J shed 6 bases, with 9 bases lying between them. The CDR3 reads CASSPWGSDTQYF. The CDR3 nucleotides read TGTGCCAGCTCACCATGGGGATCCGATACGCAGTATTTT.

The V gene is TRBV6-1, the J gene TRBJ2-1; 15 bases are a match to TRBD2. With 8 bases clipped from V and 5 bases from J, the junction kept 4 bases outside the gene matches. CDR1 is MNHNS, CDR2 SASEGT, per germline. The CDR3 has 15 amino acids. The CDR3 DNA sequence: TGTGCCAGCCAGGGACTAGCGGGGGGACACAATGAGCAGTTCTTC. Its translation is CASQGLAGGHNEQFF.

The rearrangement links TRBV14 to TRBJ2-7; weak D call: TRBD1 (5 bases). V was pared by 1 base and J by 7 bases, with 11 bases between. Germline V gene data show CDR1 as SGHDN and CDR2 as FVKESK. CDR3 length equals 13 residues. DNA for the CDR3: TGTGCCAGCAGCCAAGCCCGGGCAGGGGAGCAGTACTTC. Translated, it gives CASSQARAGEQYF.

Many counts were recorded for this clonotype. CDR3 bases: TGTGCCACCACCTCGTGGACAAGGAATTCTGGAAACACCATATATTTT. Protein sequence: CATTSWTRNSGNTIYF. The rearrangement links TRBV28 to TRBJ1-3; maybe TRBD1 (5 bases). Germline V gives CDR1 MDHEN, CDR2 SYDVKM. Between the trimmed V and J ends, which lost 10 bases and 1 base, there was a span of 20 bases. This CDR3 spans 16 amino acids.

This clonotype has just a few counts. The chain is built from TRBV7-8 and TRBJ1-6; D perhaps matches TRBD1 (6 bases). V lost 5 bases and J 6 bases, leaving 14 bases between the germline ends. CDR1 and CDR2 (germline): SGHVS, FQNEAQ. This CDR3 has 15 amino acids. In DNA form, the CDR3 reads TGTGCCAGCAGCGTATGGGACATTCCTAATTCACCCCTCCACTTT. Its translation is CASSVWDIPNSPLHF.

This clonotype was detected ten times or more. This chain uses TRBV6-4 with TRBJ2-5; 14 bases are shared with TRBD2. The V segment lost 0 bases and the J segment 4 bases; nucleotides outside the gene matches: 1. Per the germline V gene, CDR1 is MRHNA and CDR2 is SNTAGT. The CDR3 contains 16 residues. CDR3 sequence (DNA): TGTGCCAGCAGTGACTCGACTAGCGGGGGGGCAGAGACCCAGTACTTC. Translation: CASSDSTSGGAETQYF.

This clonotype was detected many times. The V gene is TRBV27, the J gene TRBJ2-1, with D hard to call. This CDR3 has 15 amino acids. Germline loops: CDR1 MNHEY, CDR2 SMNVEV (reference sequence). V lost 3 bases and J 1 base, leaving 10 bases between the germline ends. The CDR3 bases are TGTGCCAGCAGTTTGAAGGACCCTTCCTACAATGAGCAGTTCTTC. It yields the protein CASSLKDPSYNEQFF.